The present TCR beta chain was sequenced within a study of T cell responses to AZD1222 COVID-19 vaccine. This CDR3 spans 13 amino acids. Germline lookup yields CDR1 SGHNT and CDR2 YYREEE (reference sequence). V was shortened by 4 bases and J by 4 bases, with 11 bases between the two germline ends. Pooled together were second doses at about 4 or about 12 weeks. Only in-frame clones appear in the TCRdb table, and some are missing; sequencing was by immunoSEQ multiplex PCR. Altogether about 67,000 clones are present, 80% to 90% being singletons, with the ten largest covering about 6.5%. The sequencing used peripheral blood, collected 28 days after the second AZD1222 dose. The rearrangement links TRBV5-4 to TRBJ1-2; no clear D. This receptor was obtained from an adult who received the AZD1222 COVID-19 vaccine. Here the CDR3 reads CASSLTGSYGYTF. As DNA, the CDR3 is TGTGCCAGCAGCCTCACCGGGTCCTATGGCTACACCTTC. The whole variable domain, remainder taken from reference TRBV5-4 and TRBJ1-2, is ETGVTQSPTHLIKTRGQQVTLRCSSQSGHNTVSWYQQALGQGPQFIFQYYREEENGRGNFPPRFSGLQFPNYSSELNVNALELDDSALYLCASSLTGSYGYTFGSGTRLTVV.